These T cell receptor beta chains were read from a single sample in a study of T-cell memory formation after mild COVID-19. TCRdb re-analysed the 5' RACE reads in MiXCR, keeping a single row per CDR3 protein. The data show approximately 180,000 distinct CDR3 sequences, around 15% seen once. The material sequenced was PBMCs or a T cell subset sorted from them (not recorded which). These receptors were collected from an adult woman who had mild COVID-19 (a few samples of this study predate the infection). Cell type and time point are not known. The CDR3 runs from the conserved cysteine through the conserved F or W. D genes are given only for firm matches. The listing skips clone size in some rows; elsewhere it reads once, few, many or a size class.

few	TRBV3-1	TRBD2	TRBJ2-5	TGTGCCAGCAGCCAAGAAGCGGGGTGGCAAGAGACCCAGTACTTC	CASSQEAGWQETQYF
many	TRBV7-8	.	TRBJ2-5	TGTGCCAGCAGCTTAGAAGTGGAAACAGGCCTGACCGAAGAGACCCAGTACTTC	CASSLEVETGLTEETQYF
few	TRBV3-1	.	TRBJ2-7	TGTGCCAGCAGCCAAGCGCTTGGAAGGAACTACGAGCAGTACTTC	CASSQALGRNYEQYF
few	TRBV20-1	.	TRBJ1-2	TGCAGTGCTAGAGACGGGGTGCGCGGCTACACCTTC	CSARDGVRGYTF
.	TRBV19	.	TRBJ1-4	TGTGCCAGTGCCAGGTCACCTAATGAAAAACTGTTTTTT	CASARSPNEKLFF
.	TRBV6-8	.	TRBJ2-1	TGTGCCAGCAGTGTAAGGACCCCCCGAAGCGGTGAGCAGTTCTTC	CASSVRTPRSGEQFF
few	TRBV5-1	.	TRBJ2-1	TGCGCCAGCAGCTCACCACTCGAGGGGAATGAGCAGTTCTTC	CASSSPLEGNEQFF
few	TRBV7-6	TRBD2	TRBJ2-5	TGTGCCAGCAGCTTAGCGAGGAGCGGGAGGCCGAAGACCCAGTACTTC	CASSLARSGRPKTQYF
many	TRBV5-1	TRBD1	TRBJ2-5	TGCGCCAGCAGCTTCGACTCCGGGACAGGGTTGGAGACCCAGTACTTC	CASSFDSGTGLETQYF
.	TRBV5-1	TRBD2	TRBJ2-1	TGCGCCAGCAGCTTGATGGGGACTAGCGCAGATGAGCAGTTCTTC	CASSLMGTSADEQFF
.	TRBV9	TRBD2	TRBJ2-1	TGTGCCAGCAGCGTAGCGGTAGCGGGAGGATATGGGAACAATGAGCAGTTCTTC	CASSVAVAGGYGNNEQFF
few	TRBV7-3	TRBD2	TRBJ2-1	TGTGCCAGCAGCTCACATCTAGCGGGCGCCTACAATGAGCAGTTCTTC	CASSSHLAGAYNEQFF
few	TRBV29-1	.	TRBJ2-3	TGCAGCGTGAAACCTAGCACAGATACGCAGTATTTT	CSVKPSTDTQYF
few	TRBV12-3/TRBV12-4	.	TRBJ2-6	TGTGCCAGCAGGGATCCAGGCTCTGGGGCCAACGTCCTGACTTTC	CASRDPGSGANVLTF
few	TRBV5-4	TRBD1	TRBJ2-5	TGTGCCAGCAGATACCGGGACAGCGAAGAGACCCAGTACTTC	CASRYRDSEETQYF
many	TRBV5-1	TRBD2	TRBJ2-7	TGCGCCAGCAGCTTGGAAGCTAGCGGCTACGAGCAGTACTTC	CASSLEASGYEQYF
.	TRBV7-3	.	TRBJ2-2	TGTGCCAGCAGCTTATATAGAACCGGGGAGCTGTTTTTT	CASSLYRTGELFF
.	TRBV3-1	.	TRBJ2-2	TGTGCCAGCAGCCGGGCTCGTGCCGGGGAGCTGTTTTTT	CASSRARAGELFF
.	TRBV20-1	TRBD1	TRBJ1-5	TGCAGTGCTAGAGATCAGGGACAGGGCGGTAATCAGCCCCAGCATTTT	CSARDQGQGGNQPQHF
few	TRBV7-9	TRBD1	TRBJ2-5	TGTGCCAGCAGCTTGCTGGACAGGATTGGGACCCAGTACTTC	CASSLLDRIGTQYF